The 5 T cell receptor beta chains below come from one sample, sequenced in a study of radiation and T cells in renal cell carcinoma. TCRdb's table, derived via immunoSEQ multiplex PCR, lists solely in-frame clones and lacks some. The sample carries more than 75,000 clones, about four fifths recorded once. The time point here: baseline pretreatment blood. Specified treatment: 15 Gy SBRT to primary tumor, nephrectomy 4 weeks later. The source was blood, collected from a patient whose treatment included radiotherapy and nephrectomy. All receptors come from a man aged 60-69 years with renal cell carcinoma.

This clone has just one count. The chain recombines TRBV19 with TRBJ2-5; 10 bases fit TRBD2. From germline, CDR1 is LNHDA and CDR2 SQIVND (reference sequence). This CDR3 has 16 amino acids. The V and J ends lost 0 bases and 10 bases, in that order; junction bases with no gene match: 11. The chain's CDR3 is CASSIELAGVPRSQYF. The CDR3 DNA is TGTGCCAGTAGTATAGAGCTAGCGGGAGTCCCCCGGAGCCAGTACTTC. The entire variable domain, with the rest obtained from reference TRBV19 and TRBJ2-5, is as follows: DGGITQSPKYLFRKEGQNVTLSCEQNLNHDAMYWYRQDPGQGLRLIYYSQIVNDFQKGDIAEGYSVSREKKESFPLTVTSAQKNPTAFYLCASSIELAGVPRSQYFGPGTRLLVL.

Here the CDR3 DNA reads TGTGCCAGTAGTAAAGGGACAGGGGGCCCCGGGGAGCTGTTTTTT. It yields the protein CASSKGTGGPGELFF. The gene calls are TRBV19 and TRBJ2-2; 12 bases align to TRBD1. The V gene's germline CDR1 is LNHDA and CDR2 SQIVND (reference sequence). The CDR3 loop spans 15 amino acids. J lost 6 bases, V lost 4 bases, and 3 bases had no gene match. The entire variable domain, with the rest obtained from reference TRBV19 and TRBJ2-2, is as follows: DGGITQSPKYLFRKEGQNVTLSCEQNLNHDAMYWYRQDPGQGLRLIYYSQIVNDFQKGDIAEGYSVSREKKESFPLTVTSAQKNPTAFYLCASSKGTGGPGELFFGEGSRLTVL.

This clone was picked up one time. This chain uses TRBV28 with TRBJ2-3; 13 nucleotides agree with TRBD2. The CDR3 length is 18 residues. V was clipped by 5 bases and J by 3 bases; unmatched bases: 11. CDR1 is MDHEN and CDR2 is SYDVKM in the germline V gene. The CDR3 coding sequence is TGTGCCAGCAGTAGCGGCACTAGCGGGAGGGCCGGGACAGATACGCAGTATTTT. Its translation: CASSSGTSGRAGTDTQYF.

This rearrangement joins TRBV19 to TRBJ2-3; 13 positions agree with TRBD2. Germline values: CDR1 LNHDA, CDR2 SQIVND (reference sequence). This CDR3 spans 16 amino acids. The V gene end was trimmed by 10 bases and the J gene end by 5 bases; junction bases not matched to a gene: 12. As DNA, the CDR3 is TGTGCCACCTCGGGCGGGACTAGCGGGATGGGAGATACGCAGTATTTT. Translated: CATSGGTSGMGDTQYF.

The rearrangement uses TRBV5-1 and TRBJ2-1; a weak D match, TRBD2 (5 bases). Between the trimmed V and J ends, which lost 4 bases and 6 bases, there was a span of 11 bases. Per the germline V gene, CDR1 is SGHRS and CDR2 is YFSETQ. The CDR3 is 13 residues long. CDR3 DNA: TGCGCCAGCAGCCGGGATCGCGCCAATGAGCAGTTCTTC. It specifies CASSRDRANEQFF.